The TCR beta chain described here comes from a study of blood T cell repertoires in COVID-19. Study background: The analysed material was cDNA or gDNA that came from T cells, B-cell-depleted T cells, or PBMCs.

Per the germline V gene, CDR1 is LNHNV and CDR2 is YYDKDF (reference sequence). CDR3 length equals 13 residues. J lost 9 bases, V lost 5 bases, and 4 bases had no gene match. Only in-frame clones appear in the TCRdb table, and some are missing; sequencing was by immunoSEQ multiplex PCR. The table lists roughly 250,000 clones, nearly 90% of them singletons. Sequencing was carried out using peripheral blood. V gene TRBV15 combines with J gene TRBJ2-1; TRBD2 aligns across 10 bases. This sequence originates from a woman aged 25 to 39 with acute or convalescent COVID-19. The CDR3 bases are TGTGCCACCAGCTTGGGACTAGCGATTGAGCAGTTCTTC. Encoded protein: CATSLGLAIEQFF.